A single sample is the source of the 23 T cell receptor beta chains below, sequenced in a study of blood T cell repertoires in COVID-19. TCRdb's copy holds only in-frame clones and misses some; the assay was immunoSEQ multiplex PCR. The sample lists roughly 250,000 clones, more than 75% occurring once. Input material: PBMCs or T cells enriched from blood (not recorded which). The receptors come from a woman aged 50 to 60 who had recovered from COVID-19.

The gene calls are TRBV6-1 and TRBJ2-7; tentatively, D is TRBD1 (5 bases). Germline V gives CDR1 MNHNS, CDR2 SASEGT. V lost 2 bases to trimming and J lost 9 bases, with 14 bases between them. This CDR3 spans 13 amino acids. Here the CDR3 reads CASSELESDRQYF. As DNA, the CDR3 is TGTGCCAGCAGTGAATTGGAGTCCGACAGGCAGTACTTC.

The CDR3 reads CASSKGQIPSPGKNIQYF. The CDR3 DNA reads TGTGCCAGCAGCAAAGGACAGATACCTAGCCCGGGCAAAAACATTCAGTACTTC. J is TRBJ2-4 and V is TRBV27, with D possibly TRBD1 on 6 matching bases. Per germline, CDR1 MNHEY and CDR2 SMNVEV (reference sequence). The CDR3 runs 18 residues. Trimming cost V 6 bases and J 3 bases, with 24 bases left between them.

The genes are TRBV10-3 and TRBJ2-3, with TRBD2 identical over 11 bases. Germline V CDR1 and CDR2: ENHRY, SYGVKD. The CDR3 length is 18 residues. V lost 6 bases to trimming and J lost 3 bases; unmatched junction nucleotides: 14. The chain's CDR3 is CAIRGFSLAGGTTDTQYF. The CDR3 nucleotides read TGTGCCATCAGGGGCTTTTCGCTAGCGGGAGGAACTACAGATACGCAGTATTTT.

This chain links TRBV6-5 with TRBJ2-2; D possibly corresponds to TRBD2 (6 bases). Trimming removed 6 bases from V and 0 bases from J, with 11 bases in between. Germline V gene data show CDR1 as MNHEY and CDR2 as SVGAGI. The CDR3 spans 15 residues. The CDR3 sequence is CASRMGGTNTGELFF. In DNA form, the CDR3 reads TGTGCCAGCAGGATGGGCGGGACGAACACCGGGGAGCTGTTTTTT.

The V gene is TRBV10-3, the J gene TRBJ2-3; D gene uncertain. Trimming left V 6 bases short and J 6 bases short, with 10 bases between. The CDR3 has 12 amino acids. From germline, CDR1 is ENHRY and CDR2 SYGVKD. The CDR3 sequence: CAIRVEADTQYF. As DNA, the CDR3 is TGTGCCATCAGGGTTGAAGCGGATACGCAGTATTTT.

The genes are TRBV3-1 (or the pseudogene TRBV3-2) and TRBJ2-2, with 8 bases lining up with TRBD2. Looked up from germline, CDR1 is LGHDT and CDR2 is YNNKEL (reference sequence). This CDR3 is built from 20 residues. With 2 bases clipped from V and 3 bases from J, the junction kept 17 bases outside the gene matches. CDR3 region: CASSQKGEAGVEFHTGELFF. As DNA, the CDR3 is TGTGCCAGCAGCCAAAAAGGAGAAGCGGGAGTCGAGTTTCACACCGGGGAGCTGTTTTTT.

Written as DNA, the CDR3 is TGTGCCAGCTCGGGACAGGCCTACGAGCAGTACTTC. This encodes CASSGQAYEQYF. The chain has TRBV2 and TRBJ2-7; 8 nucleotides line up with TRBD1. Germline lookup yields CDR1 SNHLY and CDR2 FYNNEI. With 8 bases clipped from V and 2 bases from J, the junction kept 2 bases outside the gene matches. The CDR3 extends over 12 amino acids.

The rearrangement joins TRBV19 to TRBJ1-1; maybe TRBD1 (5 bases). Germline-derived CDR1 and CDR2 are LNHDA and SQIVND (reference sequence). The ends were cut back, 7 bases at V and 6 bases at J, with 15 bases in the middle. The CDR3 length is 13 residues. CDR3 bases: TGTGCCAGTACCGGGGGGGTTATGGCTGAAGCTTTCTTT. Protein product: CASTGGVMAEAFF.

In DNA, the CDR3 is TGCGCCAGCAGCCAAGATCGCCAATCTTACCCGAGTGAGCAGTTCTTC. Its translation is CASSQDRQSYPSEQFF. The genes are TRBV4-3 and TRBJ2-1, with D unresolved. Per germline, CDR1 LGHNA and CDR2 YSLEER. The CDR3 spans 16 residues. V gave up 0 bases and J gave up 9 bases, with 18 bases separating them.

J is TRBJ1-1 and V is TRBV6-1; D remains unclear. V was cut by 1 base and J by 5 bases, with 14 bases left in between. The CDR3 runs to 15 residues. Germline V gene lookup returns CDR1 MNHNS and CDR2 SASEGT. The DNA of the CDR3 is TGTGCCAGCAGTGAAGGGGTAACGGGGAAGACTGAAGCTTTCTTT. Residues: CASSEGVTGKTEAFF.

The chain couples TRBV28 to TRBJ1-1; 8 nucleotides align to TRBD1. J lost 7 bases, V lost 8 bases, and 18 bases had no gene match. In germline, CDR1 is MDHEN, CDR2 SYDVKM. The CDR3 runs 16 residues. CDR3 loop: CASAAWTGNDKGEAFF. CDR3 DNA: TGTGCCAGCGCCGCCTGGACAGGGAACGACAAAGGTGAAGCTTTCTTT.

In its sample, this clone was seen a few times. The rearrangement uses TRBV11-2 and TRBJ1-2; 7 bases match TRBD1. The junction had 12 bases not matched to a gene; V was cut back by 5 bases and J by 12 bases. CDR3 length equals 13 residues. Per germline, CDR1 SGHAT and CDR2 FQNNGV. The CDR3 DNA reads TGTGCCAGCAGCCCGGGTGGGACAGCCCTTAACACCTTC. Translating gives CASSPGGTALNTF. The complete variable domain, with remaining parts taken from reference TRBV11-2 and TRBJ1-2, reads EAGVAQSPRYKIIEKRQSVAFWCNPISGHATLYWYQQILGQGPKLLIQFQNNGVVDDSQLPKDRFSAERLKGVDSTLKIQPAKLEDSAVYLCASSPGGTALNTFGSGTRLTVV.

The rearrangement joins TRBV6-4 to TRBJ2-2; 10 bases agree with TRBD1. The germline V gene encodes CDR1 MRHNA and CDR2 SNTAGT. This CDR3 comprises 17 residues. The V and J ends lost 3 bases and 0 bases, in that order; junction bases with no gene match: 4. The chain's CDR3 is CASSELGQGANTGELFF. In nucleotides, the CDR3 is TGTGCCAGCAGTGAGCTAGGACAGGGGGCGAACACCGGGGAGCTGTTTTTT.

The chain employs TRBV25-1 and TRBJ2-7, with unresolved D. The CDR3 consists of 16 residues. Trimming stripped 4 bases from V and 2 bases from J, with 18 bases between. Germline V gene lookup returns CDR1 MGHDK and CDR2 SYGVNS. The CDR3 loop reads CASSASINTKPYEQYF. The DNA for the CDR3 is TGTGCCAGCAGTGCTTCCATCAACACGAAACCCTACGAGCAGTACTTC.

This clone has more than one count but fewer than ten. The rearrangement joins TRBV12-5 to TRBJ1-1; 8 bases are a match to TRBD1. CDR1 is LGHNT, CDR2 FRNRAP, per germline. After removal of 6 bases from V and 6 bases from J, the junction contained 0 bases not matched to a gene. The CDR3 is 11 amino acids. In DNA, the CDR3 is TGTGCTAGTGGGGACAGGGCTGAAGCTTTCTTT. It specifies CASGDRAEAFF.

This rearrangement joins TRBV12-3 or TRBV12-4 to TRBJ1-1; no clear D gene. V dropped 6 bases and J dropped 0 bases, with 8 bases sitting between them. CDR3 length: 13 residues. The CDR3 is CASRVTVNTEAFF. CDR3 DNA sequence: TGTGCCAGCAGGGTTACAGTGAACACTGAAGCTTTCTTT.

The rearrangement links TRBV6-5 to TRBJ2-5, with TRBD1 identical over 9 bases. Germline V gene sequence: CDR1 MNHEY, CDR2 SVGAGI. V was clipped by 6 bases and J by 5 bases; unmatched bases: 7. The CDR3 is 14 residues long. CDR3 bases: TGTGCCAGCAGGGTGAACAGGGGGCAGGAGACCCAGTACTTC. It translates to CASRVNRGQETQYF.

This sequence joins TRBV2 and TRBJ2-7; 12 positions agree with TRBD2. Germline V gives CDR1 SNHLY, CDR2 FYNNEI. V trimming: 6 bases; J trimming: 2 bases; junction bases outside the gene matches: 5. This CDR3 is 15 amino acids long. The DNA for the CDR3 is TGTGCCAGCAGAGCACTAGCGGGAGGCACCTACGAGCAGTACTTC. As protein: CASRALAGGTYEQYF.

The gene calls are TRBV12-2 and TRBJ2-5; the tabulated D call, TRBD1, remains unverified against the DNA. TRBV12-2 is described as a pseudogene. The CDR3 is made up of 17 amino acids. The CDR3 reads CASRLGARDRGQETQYF. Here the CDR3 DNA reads TGTGCAAGTCGCTTAGGAGCCCGGGACAGGGGGCAAGAGACCCAGTACTTC.

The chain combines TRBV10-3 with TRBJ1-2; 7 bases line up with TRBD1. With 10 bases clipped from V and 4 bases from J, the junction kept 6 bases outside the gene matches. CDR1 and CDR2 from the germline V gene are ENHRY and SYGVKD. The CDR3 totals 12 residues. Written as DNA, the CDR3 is TGTGCCACCTCCGGGACAGCCTATGGCTACACCTTC. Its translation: CATSGTAYGYTF.

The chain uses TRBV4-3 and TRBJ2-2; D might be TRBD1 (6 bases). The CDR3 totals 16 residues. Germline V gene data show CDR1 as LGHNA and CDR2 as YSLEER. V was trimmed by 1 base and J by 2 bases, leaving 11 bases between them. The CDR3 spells CASSQGTGSNTGELFF. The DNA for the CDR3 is TGCGCCAGCAGCCAAGGAACAGGGAGCAACACCGGGGAGCTGTTTTTT.

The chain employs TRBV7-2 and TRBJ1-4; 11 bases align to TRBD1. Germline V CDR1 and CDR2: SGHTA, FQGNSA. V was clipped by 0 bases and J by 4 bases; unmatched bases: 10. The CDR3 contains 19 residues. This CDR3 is CASSLASGQGAGDNEKLFF. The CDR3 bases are TGTGCCAGCAGCTTAGCTTCAGGACAGGGGGCGGGGGATAATGAAAAACTGTTTTTT.

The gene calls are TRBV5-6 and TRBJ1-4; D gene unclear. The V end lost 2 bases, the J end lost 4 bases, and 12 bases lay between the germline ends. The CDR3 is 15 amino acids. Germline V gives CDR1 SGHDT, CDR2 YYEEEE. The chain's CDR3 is CASSFLTGVNEKLFF. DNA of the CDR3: TGTGCCAGCAGCTTTCTAACGGGTGTTAATGAAAAACTGTTTTTT.